Listed here is a single T cell receptor beta chain. Its antigen is as yet unknown. The CDR3 is made up of 14 amino acids. J lost 6 bases, V lost 8 bases, and 10 bases had no gene match. The V gene's germline CDR1 is LNHNV and CDR2 YYDKDF (reference sequence). The authors amplified TCR beta CDR3 regions from RNA transcripts. First-round RT-PCR relied on HTBI primers, and a second-round multiplex PCR came next. TCRdb processed the multiplex PCR reads anew with MiXCR; each CDR3 protein has one entry. The table shows around 660,000 distinct CDR3 sequences, with about 38% occurring only once. The data belong to a study of Graves' ophthalmopathy and Graves' hyperthyroidism. General study points: Most expanded clonotypes in thyroid above 0.001 frequency also showed up in blood.

The chain carries TRBV15 and TRBJ1-5, with 7 positions matching TRBD1. The sample consisted of peripheral blood. The clonotype comes from an adult man with Graves' ophthalmopathy. The CDR3 region is CATQGRGRAQPQHF. The CDR3 coding sequence is TGTGCCACCCAGGGGAGGGGGCGAGCTCAGCCCCAGCATTTT.